This TCR beta chain was profiled in a study of beta chain features in type 1 diabetes. General study findings and limits: Type 1 diabetes patients had moderately but significantly shorter TCRB CDR3s in all four CD4+ subsets. Sequencing the cDNA could make cells with high TCR expression show up more than they should.

The authors reverse transcribed all of the isolated RNA, so sequencing captured expressed TCRB transcripts. Average reads for naive, central memory and regulatory T cell samples were roughly 3.4 million. Using immunoSEQ multiplex PCR, the repertoire was profiled, and TCRdb retains in-frame clones only, with some absent. The sample lists around 150,000 clones, 8% to 9.5% occurring once. By way of CD45RO/CCR7/CD25/CD127/CD95/CD27, the CD4+ regulatory, stem cell-like memory, central memory and naive cells were sorted. Each of the sorted populations had a purity greater than 98%. This clone turned up a few times. The antigen remains unidentified. V lost 4 bases, J lost 6 bases, and 22 bases lay in between. Per germline, CDR1 LNHDA and CDR2 SQIVND (reference sequence). CDR3 length: 16 amino acids.

The chain joins TRBV19 to TRBJ2-7; D gene uncertain. The TCR sequence derives from a young woman with type 1 diabetes. The sequenced sample consisted of central memory CD4+ T cells from blood. The CDR3 nucleotides read TGTGCCAGTAGTACACAAGTTGCAACTACCCCGCTCGAGCAGTACTTC. It specifies CASSTQVATTPLEQYF. The complete variable domain, with remaining parts taken from reference TRBV19 and TRBJ2-7, reads DGGITQSPKYLFRKEGQNVTLSCEQNLNHDAMYWYRQDPGQGLRLIYYSQIVNDFQKGDIAEGYSVSREKKESFPLTVTSAQKNPTAFYLCASSTQVATTPLEQYFGPGTRLTVT.